Listed here are 28 T cell receptor beta chains from one sample, sequenced in a study of CD8 T cells in Susac syndrome. Reverse transcription of roughly 0.45 to 1 ug RNA was performed with random hexamers. MiXCR was run by TCRdb on the immunoSEQ multiplex PCR reads, yielding one entry per CDR3 protein. The sample holds about 120,000 distinct CDR3 sequences, approximately 90% seen once. The sample was CD8+ T cells from PBMCs. All receptors come from a human donor in good health.

The chain combines TRBV3-1 with TRBJ2-1; D perhaps matches TRBD2 (5 bases). V was cut by 3 bases and J by 8 bases, with 11 bases left in between. This CDR3 has 13 amino acids. The germline V gene has CDR1 LGHDT and CDR2 YNNKEL (reference sequence). The CDR3 sequence is CASSHPGSHEQFF. Here the CDR3 DNA reads TGTGCCAGCAGCCACCCGGGGAGCCATGAGCAGTTCTTC.

V usage is TRBV6-5 and J usage is TRBJ2-1; 9 bases map to TRBD1. The J segment lost 4 bases and the V segment lost 5 bases, leaving 3 bases of the junction unmatched. Germline CDR1 MNHEY, CDR2 SVGAGI. There are 14 residues in the CDR3. The DNA of the CDR3 is TGTGCCAGCAGTGTGACAGGGGGGTACAATGAGCAGTTCTTC. Its protein is CASSVTGGYNEQFF.

The chain recombines TRBV7-9 with TRBJ2-7; 8 bases match TRBD1. Unmatched junction bases numbered 17, after V lost 4 bases and J lost 6 bases. Germline V gene lookup returns CDR1 SEHNR and CDR2 FQNEAQ (reference sequence). The length of the CDR3 is 17 residues. The CDR3 DNA is TGTGCCAGCAGCTCCATCCGCGGACAGGGTGGCCCCCTCGAGCAGTACTTC. Its translation: CASSSIRGQGGPLEQYF.

For the CDR3, the DNA is TGTGCCAGCAGTTTGATCTTTAGCAACACTGAAGCTTTCTTT. It specifies CASSLIFSNTEAFF. This sequence joins TRBV28 and TRBJ1-1; D uncertain. Trimming pared 3 bases from V and 2 bases from J, leaving 10 bases between. The CDR3 consists of 14 residues. CDR1 is MDHEN and CDR2 is SYDVKM in the germline V gene.

The chain employs TRBV4-1 and TRBJ2-2, with D possibly TRBD2 on 6 matching bases. The V gene lost 1 base and the J gene lost 0 bases, with 6 bases spanning the gap. The V gene's germline CDR1 is MGHRA and CDR2 YSYEKL. The CDR3 contains 15 residues. The CDR3 is CASSQGGANTGELFF. DNA of the CDR3: TGCGCCAGCAGCCAAGGGGGGGCGAACACCGGGGAGCTGTTTTTT.

V and J are TRBV19 and TRBJ2-2; TRBD1 matches at 8 bases. Germline V lookup: CDR1 LNHDA, CDR2 SQIVND (reference sequence). Trimming took 5 bases from V and 5 from J; bases not matched to a gene: 4. The length of the CDR3 is 14 residues. The DNA for the CDR3 is TGTGCCAGTAGTTGGACAGGGAGGACCGGGGAGCTGTTTTTT. This gives the protein CASSWTGRTGELFF.

The chain uses TRBV7-8 and TRBJ1-3; no firm D call. The CDR3 has 17 residues. Trimming left V 2 bases short and J 0 bases short, with 14 bases between. Germline loops: CDR1 SGHVS, CDR2 FQNEAQ. Here the CDR3 reads CASSLRLGHVSGNTIYF. The CDR3 bases are TGTGCCAGCAGCTTAAGGCTTGGGCACGTCTCTGGAAACACCATATATTTT.

This chain uses TRBV9 with TRBJ2-7; the D gene could be TRBD1 or TRBD2 (5 bases each). Germline V gene data show CDR1 as SGDLS and CDR2 as YYNGEE. This CDR3 is 13 amino acids long. Trimming took off 3 bases at V and 4 bases at J, with 11 bases between the two ends. In DNA form, the CDR3 reads TGTGCCAGCAGCGCCGGGACGGATTACGAGCAGTACTTC. It specifies CASSAGTDYEQYF.

The chain links TRBV5-1 to TRBJ1-1; 9 nucleotides line up with TRBD1. The CDR3 runs 15 residues. The trim removed 3 bases at V and 2 bases at J, leaving 5 bases unmatched. From germline, CDR1 is SGHRS and CDR2 YFSETQ. The CDR3 nucleotides read TGCGCCAGCAGCTCGGGGGACAGGGTTAACACTGAAGCTTTCTTT. It encodes CASSSGDRVNTEAFF.

The chain employs TRBV5-1 and TRBJ1-2, with 9 bases lining up with TRBD1. CDR1 is SGHRS and CDR2 is YFSETQ in the germline V gene. The CDR3 runs 15 residues. V dropped 4 bases and J dropped 5; count of bases not matched to a gene: 9. CDR3 sequence reads: CASSIGTGPEYGYTF. Here the CDR3 DNA reads TGCGCCAGCAGCATAGGGACAGGGCCGGAGTATGGCTACACCTTC.

This clonotype is a singleton in its sample. The chain carries TRBV7-2 and TRBJ2-2; 11 nucleotides agree with TRBD2. Trimming cost V 9 bases and J 0 bases; bases outside gene matches: 9. The CDR3 has 17 amino acids. Per germline, CDR1 SGHTA and CDR2 FQGNSA. The CDR3 region is CASTTSGKSANTGELFF. CDR3 sequence (DNA): TGTGCCAGTACGACTAGCGGGAAATCAGCGAACACCGGGGAGCTGTTTTTT.

The chain combines TRBV7-2 with TRBJ2-1; TRBD1 aligns across 7 bases. The CDR3 sequence is 15 residues long. The ends lost 2 bases at V and 4 bases at J; junction bases unmatched: 5. The germline gives CDR1 SGHTA, CDR2 FQGNSA. In DNA form, the CDR3 reads TGTGCCAGCAGCTTAAGGACGGACAGGTACAATGAGCAGTTCTTC. This translates into CASSLRTDRYNEQFF.

The chain carries TRBV27 and TRBJ2-1, with TRBD2 matching 14 bases. CDR3 length equals 15 residues. CDR1 is MNHEY, CDR2 SMNVEV, per germline (reference sequence). With V trimmed by 2 bases and J by 6 bases, 0 bases remained unmatched. The CDR3 DNA sequence: TGTGCCAGCAGTTTAGGGACTAGCGGGAGCAATGAGCAGTTCTTC. Encoded protein: CASSLGTSGSNEQFF.

The chain is built from TRBV4-3 and TRBJ2-3, with D unresolved. The CDR3 is made up of 14 amino acids. V was trimmed by 3 bases and J by 2 bases, leaving 9 bases between them. The germline V gene has CDR1 LGHNA and CDR2 YSLEER. DNA of the CDR3: TGCGCCAGCAGCCAGGAAATCTCCACAGATACGCAGTATTTT. It codes for CASSQEISTDTQYF.

The V gene is TRBV9, the J gene TRBJ1-1; D not resolved. This CDR3 spans 13 amino acids. Germline V lookup: CDR1 SGDLS, CDR2 YYNGEE. The V end lost 3 bases, the J end lost 3 bases, and 9 bases lay between the germline ends. The CDR3, as DNA: TGTGCCAGCAGCGCGTCATCAGACACTGAAGCTTTCTTT. The encoded protein is CASSASSDTEAFF.

CDR3: CASSRSGTTGWAYNEQFF. CDR3 DNA sequence: TGTGCCAGCAGTCGATCCGGGACAACCGGATGGGCCTACAATGAGCAGTTCTTC. The rearrangement joins TRBV27 to TRBJ2-1, with D maybe TRBD1 (6 bases). V was trimmed by 5 bases and J by 2 bases, leaving 22 bases between them. The CDR3 extends over 18 amino acids. Germline V gene data show CDR1 as MNHEY and CDR2 as SMNVEV (reference sequence).

With respect to this clonotype: A junction end diverges from the germline sequence, so it may reflect a read error. The genes are TRBV3-1 and TRBJ2-6; 9 bases align to TRBD1. Looked up from germline, CDR1 is LGHDT and CDR2 is YNNKEL (reference sequence). The CDR3 is 18 amino acids. The CDR3 sequence is CASSQDRDRVSGANALTF. CDR3 nucleotide sequence: TGTGCCAGCAGCCAAGATCGGGACAGGGTCTCTGGGGCCAACGCCCTGACTTTC.

This clonotype was found once. The genes are TRBV5-1 and TRBJ2-7, with 8 bases fitting TRBD2. This CDR3 is built from 14 residues. CDR1 and CDR2 (germline): SGHRS, YFSETQ. The trim removed 4 bases at V and 3 bases at J, leaving 6 bases unmatched. The CDR3 nucleotides read TGCGCCAGCAGCCCCTCGAGCGGGAGCTACGAGCAGTACTTC. Amino acid sequence: CASSPSSGSYEQYF.

This chain uses TRBV5-1 with TRBJ2-3; D not certain. The CDR3 is 13 residues long. V was trimmed by 0 bases and J by 5 bases, leaving 7 bases between them. Germline loops: CDR1 SGHRS, CDR2 YFSETQ. CDR3 sequence: CASSLAGEDTQYF. CDR3 DNA: TGCGCCAGCAGCTTGGCCGGCGAAGATACGCAGTATTTT.

This chain connects TRBV12-3 or TRBV12-4 to TRBJ2-5; no reliable D call. The germline V and J ends were trimmed by 5 bases and 1 base, with 17 bases remaining between them. This CDR3 has 16 residues. CDR3 sequence reads: CASSAVTGRLQETQYF. CDR3 DNA: TGTGCCAGCAGTGCGGTTACCGGACGCCTCCAAGAGACCCAGTACTTC.

This clonotype was seen just once. The gene calls are TRBV20-1 and TRBJ1-2, with TRBD1 identical over 7 bases. Germline V lookup: CDR1 DFQATT, CDR2 SNEGSKA (reference sequence). Losses at the gene ends were 4 bases for V and 5 bases for J; bases not matched to a gene: 13. The CDR3 sequence is 15 residues long. The CDR3 spells CSATPVVTGRYGYTF. The CDR3 DNA follows: TGCAGTGCTACCCCCGTTGTGACAGGGAGGTATGGCTACACCTTC.

The chain couples TRBV19 to TRBJ1-1; D is unresolved. Trimming pared 3 bases from V and 1 base from J, leaving 9 bases between. This CDR3 has 14 residues. CDR1 is LNHDA and CDR2 is SQIVND in the germline V gene (reference sequence). CDR3 residues: CASSIGSSNTEAFF. Written as DNA, the CDR3 is TGTGCCAGTAGTATTGGAAGCTCGAACACTGAAGCTTTCTTT. The variable domain in full, with the rest retrieved from reference TRBV19 and TRBJ1-1, is DGGITQSPKYLFRKEGQNVTLSCEQNLNHDAMYWYRQDPGQGLRLIYYSQIVNDFQKGDIAEGYSVSREKKESFPLTVTSAQKNPTAFYLCASSIGSSNTEAFFGQGTRLTVV.

V usage is TRBV27 and J usage is TRBJ2-7; 9 bases agree with TRBD2. CDR3 length: 14 amino acids. Germline V gene lookup returns CDR1 MNHEY and CDR2 SMNVEV (reference sequence). Trimming at V came to 0 bases and at J to 5 bases, leaving 2 bases not matched to a gene. For the CDR3, the DNA is TGTGCCAGCAGTTTATCGGCTAGCGGGAACGAGCAGTACTTC. Amino acid sequence: CASSLSASGNEQYF.

V and J are TRBV7-2 and TRBJ1-1; D is perhaps TRBD1 (6 bases). This CDR3 has 15 residues. The germline V gene has CDR1 SGHTA and CDR2 FQGNSA. Trimming left V 9 bases short and J 3 bases short, with 20 bases between. CDR3: CASITGFASDTEAFF. CDR3 sequence (DNA): TGTGCCAGTATAACAGGGTTTGCTTCGGACACTGAAGCTTTCTTT.

The chain uses TRBV9 and TRBJ2-2; D is perhaps TRBD2 (6 bases). CDR1 and CDR2 from the germline V gene are SGDLS and YYNGEE. V was clipped by 7 bases and J by 0 bases, with 10 bases between them. The CDR3 is 14 residues long. DNA for the CDR3: TGTGCCAGCGGGCGGGACTCGAACACCGGGGAGCTGTTTTTT. Residues: CASGRDSNTGELFF.

V and J are TRBV12-3 or TRBV12-4 and TRBJ1-5; D possibly corresponds to TRBD1 (5 bases). The germline V and J ends were trimmed by 0 bases and 5 bases, with 14 bases remaining between them. This CDR3 is built from 16 residues. The DNA for the CDR3 is TGTGCCAGCAGTTTAGCGGGGGACCTAATCGATCAGCCCCAGCATTTT. Its translation is CASSLAGDLIDQPQHF.

The rearrangement links TRBV30 to TRBJ1-5; possible D gene TRBD1, 5 bases. In germline, CDR1 is GTSNPN, CDR2 SVGIG (reference sequence). This CDR3 spans 14 amino acids. The V end was cut by 3 bases, the J end by 2 bases, with 11 bases between. In DNA form, the CDR3 reads TGTGCCTGGAGCTTGGGGGTCGGCAATCAGCCCCAGCATTTT. The encoded protein is CAWSLGVGNQPQHF. The full variable domain, rest sourced from reference TRBV30 and TRBJ1-5, is SQTIHQWPATLVQPVGSPLSLECTVEGTSNPNLYWYRQAAGRGLQLLFYSVGIGQISSEVPQNLSASRPQDRQFILSSKKLLLSDSGFYLCAWSLGVGNQPQHFGDGTRLSIL.

The chain links TRBV2 to TRBJ1-3; weak D call: TRBD1 (5 bases). Germline V gives CDR1 SNHLY, CDR2 FYNNEI. Trimming took off 6 bases at V and 1 base at J, with 16 bases between the two ends. This CDR3 contains 16 residues. The chain's CDR3 is CASSVGTQSSGNTIYF. DNA of the CDR3: TGTGCCAGCAGCGTTGGGACGCAAAGTTCTGGAAACACCATATATTTT.